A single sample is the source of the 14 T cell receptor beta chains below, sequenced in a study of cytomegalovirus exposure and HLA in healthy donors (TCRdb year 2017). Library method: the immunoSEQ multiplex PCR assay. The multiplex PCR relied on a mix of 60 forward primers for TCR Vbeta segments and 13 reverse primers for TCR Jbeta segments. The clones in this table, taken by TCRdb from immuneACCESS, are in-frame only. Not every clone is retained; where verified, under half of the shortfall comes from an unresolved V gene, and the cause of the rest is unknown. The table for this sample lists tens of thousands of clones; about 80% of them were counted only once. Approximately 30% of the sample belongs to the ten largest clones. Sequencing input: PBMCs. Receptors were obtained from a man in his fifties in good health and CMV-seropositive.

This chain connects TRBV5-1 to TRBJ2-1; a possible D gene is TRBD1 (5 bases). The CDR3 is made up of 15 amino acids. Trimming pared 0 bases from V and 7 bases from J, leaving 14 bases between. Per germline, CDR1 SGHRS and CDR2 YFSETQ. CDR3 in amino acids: CASSLEPLKGNEQFF. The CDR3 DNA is TGCGCCAGCAGCTTGGAACCCCTCAAGGGGAATGAGCAGTTCTTC.

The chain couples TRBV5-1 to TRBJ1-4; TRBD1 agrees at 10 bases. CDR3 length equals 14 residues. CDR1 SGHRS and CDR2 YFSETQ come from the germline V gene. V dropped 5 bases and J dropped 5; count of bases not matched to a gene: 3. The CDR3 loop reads CASRRQGANEKLFF. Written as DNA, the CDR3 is TGCGCCAGCAGGCGACAGGGGGCGAATGAAAAACTGTTTTTT.

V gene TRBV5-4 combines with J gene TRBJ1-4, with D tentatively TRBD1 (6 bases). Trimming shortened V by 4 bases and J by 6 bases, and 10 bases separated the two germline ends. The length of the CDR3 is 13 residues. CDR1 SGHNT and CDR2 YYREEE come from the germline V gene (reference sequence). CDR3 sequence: CASSPGQDEKLFF. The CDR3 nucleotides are TGTGCCAGCAGCCCGGGACAAGATGAAAAACTGTTTTTT.

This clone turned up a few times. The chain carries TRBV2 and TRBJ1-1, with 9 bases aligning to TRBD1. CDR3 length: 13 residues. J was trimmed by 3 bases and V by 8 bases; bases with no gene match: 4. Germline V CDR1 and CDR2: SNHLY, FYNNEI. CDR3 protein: CASGTGRDTEAFF. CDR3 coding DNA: TGTGCCAGCGGGACAGGGCGGGACACTGAAGCTTTCTTT.

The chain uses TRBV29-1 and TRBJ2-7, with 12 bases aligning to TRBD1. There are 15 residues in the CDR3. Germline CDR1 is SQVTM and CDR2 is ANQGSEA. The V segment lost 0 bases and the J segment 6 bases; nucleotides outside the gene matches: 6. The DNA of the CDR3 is TGCAGCGTTGAAGAGGTGGGACAGGGGGCGATCGAGCAGTACTTC. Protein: CSVEEVGQGAIEQYF.

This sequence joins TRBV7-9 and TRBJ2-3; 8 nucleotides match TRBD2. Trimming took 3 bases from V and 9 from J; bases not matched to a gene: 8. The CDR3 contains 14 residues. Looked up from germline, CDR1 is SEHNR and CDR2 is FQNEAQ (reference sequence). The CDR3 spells CASSLAGGTSTQYF. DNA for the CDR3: TGTGCCAGCAGCTTGGCGGGAGGAACCTCAACGCAGTATTTT.

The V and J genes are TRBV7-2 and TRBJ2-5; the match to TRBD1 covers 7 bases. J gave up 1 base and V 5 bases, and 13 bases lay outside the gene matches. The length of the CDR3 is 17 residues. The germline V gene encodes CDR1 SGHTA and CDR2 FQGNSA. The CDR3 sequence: CASSPVGRGNPQETQYF. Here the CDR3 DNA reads TGTGCCAGCAGCCCGGTGGGCAGGGGGAACCCCCAAGAGACCCAGTACTTC. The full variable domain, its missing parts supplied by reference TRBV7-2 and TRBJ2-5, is GAGVSQSPSNKVTEKGKDVELRCDPISGHTALYWYRQSLGQGLEFLIYFQGNSAPDKSGLPSDRFSAERTGGSVSTLTIQRTQQEDSAVYLCASSPVGRGNPQETQYFGPGTRLLVL.

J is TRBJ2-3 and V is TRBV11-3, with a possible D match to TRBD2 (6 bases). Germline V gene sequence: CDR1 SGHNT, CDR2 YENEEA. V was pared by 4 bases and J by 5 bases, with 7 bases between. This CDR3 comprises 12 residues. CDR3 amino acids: CASSYSGDTQYF. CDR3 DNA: TGTGCCAGCAGCTATAGCGGAGATACGCAGTATTTT.

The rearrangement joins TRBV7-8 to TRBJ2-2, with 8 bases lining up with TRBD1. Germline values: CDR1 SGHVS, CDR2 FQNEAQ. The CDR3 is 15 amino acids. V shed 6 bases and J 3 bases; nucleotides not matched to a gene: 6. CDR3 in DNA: TGTGCCAGCAGTTTGGTGGGACAGGACACCGGGGAGCTGTTTTTT. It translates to CASSLVGQDTGELFF.

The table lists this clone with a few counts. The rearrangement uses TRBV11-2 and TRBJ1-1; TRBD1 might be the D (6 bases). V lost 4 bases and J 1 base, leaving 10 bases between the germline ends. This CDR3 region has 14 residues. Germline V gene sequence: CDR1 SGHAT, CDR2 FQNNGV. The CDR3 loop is CASSSRTANTEAFF. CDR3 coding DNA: TGTGCCAGCAGCTCAAGGACAGCGAACACTGAAGCTTTCTTT.

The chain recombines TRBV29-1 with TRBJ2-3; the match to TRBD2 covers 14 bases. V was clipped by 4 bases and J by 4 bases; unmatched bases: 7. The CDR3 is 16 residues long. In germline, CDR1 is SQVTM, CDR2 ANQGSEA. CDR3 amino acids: CSVGRLAGGISDTQYF. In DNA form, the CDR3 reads TGCAGCGTTGGGAGACTAGCGGGAGGGATTTCAGATACGCAGTATTTT.

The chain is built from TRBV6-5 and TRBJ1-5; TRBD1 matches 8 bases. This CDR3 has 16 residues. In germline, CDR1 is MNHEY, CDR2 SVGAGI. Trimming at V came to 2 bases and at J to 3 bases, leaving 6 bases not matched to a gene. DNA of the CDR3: TGTGCCAGCAGTTACACCCGGGACAGGAACAATCAGCCCCAGCATTTT. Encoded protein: CASSYTRDRNNQPQHF.

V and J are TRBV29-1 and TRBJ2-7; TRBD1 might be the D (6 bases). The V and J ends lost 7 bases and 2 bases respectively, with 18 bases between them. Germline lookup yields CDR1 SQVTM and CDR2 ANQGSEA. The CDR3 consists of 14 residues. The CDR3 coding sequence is TGCAGCGCCCCTGATAGTGAGGGGGCCTACGAGCAGTACTTC. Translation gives CSAPDSEGAYEQYF.

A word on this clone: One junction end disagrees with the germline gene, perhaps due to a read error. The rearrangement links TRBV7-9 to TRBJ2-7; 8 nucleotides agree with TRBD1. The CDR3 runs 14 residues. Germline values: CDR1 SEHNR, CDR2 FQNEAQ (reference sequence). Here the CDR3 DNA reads TGTTCCAGCAGCTTGACAGGGGAAAGCTACGAGCAGTACTTC. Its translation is CSSSLTGESYEQYF.